Each of the 18 T cell receptor beta chains below was sequenced from the same sample in a study of T cells and copy number aberrations in small-cell lung cancer. Clones were sequenced by immunoSEQ multiplex PCR, and TCRdb holds only the in-frame ones, with some missing. The repertoire includes around 130 clones, 85% to 95% of them detected once, and around 8% sits in the top ten. The sample comprised tumor tissue. Receptor source: a man aged 45-65 years with small cell lung cancer.

J is TRBJ2-6 and V is TRBV23-1; D is undetermined. TRBV23-1 qualifies as an ORF whose function is uncertain. Trimming pared 5 bases from V and 5 bases from J, leaving 22 bases between. This CDR3 is 18 amino acids long. DNA for the CDR3: TGCGCCAGCAGTGTCTTGGATACGCAACAAAGTCGGGCCAACGTCCTGACTTTC. Translation gives CASSVLDTQQSRANVLTF.

The chain employs TRBV10-1 and TRBJ2-1; D gene uncertain. V dropped 5 bases and J dropped 5 bases, with 4 bases sitting between them. The CDR3 spans 11 residues. CDR1 and CDR2 from the germline V gene are WNHNN and SYGVQD (reference sequence). The CDR3 protein is CASSYNNEQFF. CDR3 sequence (DNA): TGCGCCAGCAGTTATAACAATGAGCAGTTCTTC.

The chain is built from TRBV2 and TRBJ2-6, with D uncertain. CDR3 length equals 18 residues. Germline V gene lookup returns CDR1 SNHLY and CDR2 FYNNEI. The ends were cut back, 5 bases at V and 5 bases at J, with 22 bases in the middle. The CDR3 is CASSSTCPIQSRANVLTF. The CDR3, as DNA: TGTGCCAGCAGTTCGACTTGTCCGATACAAAGTCGGGCCAACGTCCTGACTTTC.

The chain joins TRBV5-8 to TRBJ2-6; no clear D. Trimming shortened V by 7 bases and J by 6 bases, and 23 bases separated the two germline ends. The CDR3 is made up of 17 amino acids. Germline V lookup: CDR1 SGHTS, CDR2 YDEGEE. CDR3 protein: CASAVLHHTKSANVLTF. The CDR3 nucleotides are TGTGCCAGCGCAGTGCTTCATCACACAAAGTCGGCCAACGTCCTGACTTTC.

The chain carries TRBV30 and TRBJ1-1; weak D call: TRBD1 (6 bases). The ends were cut back, 0 bases at V and 1 base at J, with 18 bases in the middle. CDR3 length equals 17 residues. Germline V gives CDR1 GTSNPN, CDR2 SVGIG (reference sequence). CDR3 region: CAWSVRGGIFSNTEAFF. CDR3 nucleotide sequence: TGTGCCTGGAGTGTACGAGGGGGGATCTTTTCGAACACTGAAGCTTTCTTT. Full variable domain (remainder filled in from reference TRBV30 and TRBJ1-1): SQTIHQWPATLVQPVGSPLSLECTVEGTSNPNLYWYRQAAGRGLQLLFYSVGIGQISSEVPQNLSASRPQDRQFILSSKKLLLSDSGFYLCAWSVRGGIFSNTEAFFGQGTRLTVV.

This rearrangement joins TRBV29-1 to TRBJ2-1; 11 nucleotides agree with TRBD2. Germline loops: CDR1 SQVTM, CDR2 ANQGSEA. The CDR3 has 14 residues. The V segment lost 5 bases and the J segment 5 bases; nucleotides outside the gene matches: 5. The CDR3 loop is CSVTGTSGDNEQFF. CDR3 DNA sequence: TGCAGCGTTACGGGGACTAGCGGCGACAATGAGCAGTTCTTC.

The genes are TRBV7-8 and TRBJ2-7, with no clear D. CDR1 is SGHVS, CDR2 FQNEAQ, per germline. The V end lost 3 bases, the J end lost 0 bases, and 6 bases lay between the germline ends. This CDR3 region has 13 residues. Written as DNA, the CDR3 is TGTGCCAGCAGCTTTTCGCTCTCCTACGAGCAGTACTTC. Translated: CASSFSLSYEQYF.

This chain links TRBV19 with TRBJ1-3; 7 bases are shared with TRBD1. CDR1 is LNHDA and CDR2 is SQIVND in the germline V gene (reference sequence). The trim removed 9 bases at V and 0 bases at J, leaving 11 bases unmatched. CDR3 length: 16 residues. CDR3: CASHRPGQISGNTIYF. The CDR3 DNA is TGTGCCAGCCACCGACCGGGACAGATCTCTGGAAACACCATATATTTT.

This chain connects TRBV28 to TRBJ1-1, with a tentative D call TRBD1 (6 bases). CDR3 size: 13 residues. CDR1 is MDHEN, CDR2 SYDVKM, per germline. V lost 1 base, J lost 6 bases, and 9 bases lay in between. The CDR3 spells CASSLLGGAEAFF. Here the CDR3 DNA reads TGTGCCAGCAGTTTATTAGGGGGGGCTGAAGCTTTCTTT.

The rearrangement joins TRBV7-2 to TRBJ2-5, with D hard to call. V gave up 4 bases and J gave up 5 bases, with 8 bases separating them. This CDR3 has 12 residues. Per the germline V gene, CDR1 is SGHTA and CDR2 is FQGNSA. CDR3 in DNA: TGTGCCAGCAGCTCGAACAGTGAGACCCAGTACTTC. The encoded protein is CASSSNSETQYF.

The V gene is TRBV6-5, the J gene TRBJ2-7; TRBD2 agrees at 8 bases. Germline CDR1 reads MNHEY; CDR2 reads SVGAGI. The trim removed 7 bases at V and 2 bases at J, leaving 4 bases unmatched. The length of the CDR3 is 13 residues. The CDR3 reads CASIKREPYEQYF. The CDR3 nucleotides read TGTGCCAGCATAAAGCGGGAGCCCTACGAGCAGTACTTC.

The CDR3 DNA reads TGCAGTGCTAGGGACTATCCTGAGCAGTTCTTC. This translates into CSARDYPEQFF. This chain connects TRBV20-1 to TRBJ2-1; D possibly corresponds to TRBD2 (6 bases). In germline, CDR1 is DFQATT, CDR2 SNEGSKA (reference sequence). V dropped 3 bases and J dropped 9 bases, with 9 bases sitting between them. The CDR3 is 11 amino acids.

The V gene is TRBV5-1, the J gene TRBJ2-7; TRBD2 matches at 13 bases. CDR3 length: 15 residues. The ends lost 4 bases at V and 5 bases at J; junction bases unmatched: 6. Germline CDR1 reads SGHRS; CDR2 reads YFSETQ. This chain's CDR3 is CASSTGLAGVHEQYF. The CDR3 DNA is TGCGCCAGCAGCACCGGACTAGCGGGAGTGCACGAGCAGTACTTC.

Here the CDR3 DNA reads TGTGCCAGCAGTTACTCAGACAGCAATCGCTATGGCTACACCTTC. Translated, it gives CASSYSDSNRYGYTF. The chain uses TRBV6-5 and TRBJ1-2; D may be TRBD1 (5 bases). CDR1 is MNHEY and CDR2 is SVGAGI in the germline V gene. Trimming left V 0 bases short and J 4 bases short, with 12 bases between. The CDR3 length is 15 residues.

The chain employs TRBV7-2 and TRBJ1-5; 7 positions match TRBD1. Germline CDR1 reads SGHTA; CDR2 reads FQGNSA. The CDR3 runs to 15 residues. The V and J ends lost 3 bases and 5 bases, in that order; junction bases with no gene match: 7. CDR3 nucleotides: TGTGCCAGCAGCTTCCAGACAGGGTGGGATCAGCCCCAGCATTTT. Amino acid sequence: CASSFQTGWDQPQHF.

V and J are TRBV5-1 and TRBJ2-7; D possibly corresponds to TRBD2 (6 bases). CDR3 size: 15 residues. V was clipped by 5 bases and J by 0 bases, with 15 bases between them. Germline CDR1 and CDR2: SGHRS and YFSETQ. CDR3 DNA sequence: TGCGCCAGCAGAACCGGGGTAGCGGCCTCCTACGAGCAGTACTTC. Translating it yields CASRTGVAASYEQYF.

The gene calls are TRBV7-8 and TRBJ2-2, with 15 bases aligning to TRBD2. This CDR3 contains 18 residues. Trimming took 6 bases from V and 6 from J; bases not matched to a gene: 11. CDR1 SGHVS and CDR2 FQNEAQ come from the germline V gene. The CDR3 DNA is TGTGCCAGCAGAAACGGACTAGCGGGAGGGCCGTCCGCCGGGGAGCTGTTTTTT. This translates into CASRNGLAGGPSAGELFF.

The J gene is TRBJ2-7, the V gene TRBV2, with TRBD1 as a possible D gene (5 bases). Germline loops: CDR1 SNHLY, CDR2 FYNNEI. The CDR3 consists of 14 residues. V lost 6 bases and J lost 0, with 12 bases in between. The CDR3 coding sequence is TGTGCCAGCAGGCCAGGGTGGGGCTCCTACGAGCAGTACTTC. This translates into CASRPGWGSYEQYF.